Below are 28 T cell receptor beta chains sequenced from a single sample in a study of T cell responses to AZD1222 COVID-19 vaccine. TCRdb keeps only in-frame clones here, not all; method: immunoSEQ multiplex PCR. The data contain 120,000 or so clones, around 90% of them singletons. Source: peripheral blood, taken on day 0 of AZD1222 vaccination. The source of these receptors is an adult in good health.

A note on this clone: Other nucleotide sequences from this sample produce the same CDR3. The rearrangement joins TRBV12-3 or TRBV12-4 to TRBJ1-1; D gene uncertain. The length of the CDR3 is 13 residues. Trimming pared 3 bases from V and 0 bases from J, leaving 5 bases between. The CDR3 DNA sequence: TGTGCCAGCAGTTTGGGATTGAACACTGAAGCTTTCTTT. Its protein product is CASSLGLNTEAFF.

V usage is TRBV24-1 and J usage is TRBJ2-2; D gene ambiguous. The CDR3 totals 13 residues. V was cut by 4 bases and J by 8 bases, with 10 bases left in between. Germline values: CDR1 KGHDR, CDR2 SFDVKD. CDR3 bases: TGTGCCACCAGTGACTCCATTTGGGGGGAGCTGTTTTTT. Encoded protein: CATSDSIWGELFF.

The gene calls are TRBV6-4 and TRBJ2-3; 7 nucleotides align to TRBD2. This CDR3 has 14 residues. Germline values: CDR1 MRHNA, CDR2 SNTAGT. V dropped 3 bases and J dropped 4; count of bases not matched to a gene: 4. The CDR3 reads CASSEREPPDTQYF. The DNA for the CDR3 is TGTGCCAGCAGTGAGCGGGAGCCCCCAGATACGCAGTATTTT.

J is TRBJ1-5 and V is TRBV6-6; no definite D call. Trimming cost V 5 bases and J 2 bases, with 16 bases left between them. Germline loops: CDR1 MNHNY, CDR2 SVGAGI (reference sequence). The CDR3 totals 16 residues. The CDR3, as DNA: TGTGCCAGCAGTCACCTACCTGGGTGTGGCAATCAGCCCCAGCATTTT. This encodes CASSHLPGCGNQPQHF.

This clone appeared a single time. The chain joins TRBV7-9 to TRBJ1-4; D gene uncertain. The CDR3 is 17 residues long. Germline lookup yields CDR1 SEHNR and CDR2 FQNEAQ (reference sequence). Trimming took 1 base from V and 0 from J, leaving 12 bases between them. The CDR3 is CASSLGAESATNEKLFF. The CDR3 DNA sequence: TGTGCCAGCAGCTTAGGGGCAGAGTCAGCAACTAATGAAAAACTGTTTTTT.

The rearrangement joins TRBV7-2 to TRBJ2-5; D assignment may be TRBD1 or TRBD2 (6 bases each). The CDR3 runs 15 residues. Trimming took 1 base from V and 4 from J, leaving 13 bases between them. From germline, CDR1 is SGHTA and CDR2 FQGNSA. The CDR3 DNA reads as TGTGCCAGCAGCTTAGTGTCTAAGGGGGGAGAGACCCAGTACTTC. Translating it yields CASSLVSKGGETQYF.

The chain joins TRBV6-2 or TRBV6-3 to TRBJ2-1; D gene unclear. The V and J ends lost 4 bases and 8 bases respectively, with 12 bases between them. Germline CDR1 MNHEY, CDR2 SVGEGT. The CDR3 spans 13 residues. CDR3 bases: TGTGCCAGCAGTTCCCGCTACAGCCATGAGCAGTTCTTC. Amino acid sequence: CASSSRYSHEQFF.

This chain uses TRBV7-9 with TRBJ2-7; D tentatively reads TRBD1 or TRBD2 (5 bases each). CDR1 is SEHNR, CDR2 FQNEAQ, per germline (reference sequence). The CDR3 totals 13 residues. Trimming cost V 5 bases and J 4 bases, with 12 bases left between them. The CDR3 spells CASSRPGLYEQYF. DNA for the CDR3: TGTGCCAGCAGCCGACCGGGGCTGTACGAGCAGTACTTC.

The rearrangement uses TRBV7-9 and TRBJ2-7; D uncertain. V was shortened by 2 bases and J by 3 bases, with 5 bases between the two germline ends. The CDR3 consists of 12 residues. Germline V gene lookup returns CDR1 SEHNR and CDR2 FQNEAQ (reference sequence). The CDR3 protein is CASSLSDYEQYF. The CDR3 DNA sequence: TGTGCCAGCAGCTTATCGGACTACGAGCAGTACTTC.

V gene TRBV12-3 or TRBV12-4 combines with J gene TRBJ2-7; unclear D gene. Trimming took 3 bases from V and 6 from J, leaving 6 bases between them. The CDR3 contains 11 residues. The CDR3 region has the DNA TGTGCCAGCAGTTTTTCACGCGAGCAGTACTTC. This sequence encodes CASSFSREQYF.

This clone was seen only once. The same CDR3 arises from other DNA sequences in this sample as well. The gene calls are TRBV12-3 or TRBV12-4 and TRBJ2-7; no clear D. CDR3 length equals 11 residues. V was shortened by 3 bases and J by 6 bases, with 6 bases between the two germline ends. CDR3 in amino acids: CASSFGGEQYF. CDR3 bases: TGTGCCAGCAGTTTCGGTGGCGAGCAGTACTTC.

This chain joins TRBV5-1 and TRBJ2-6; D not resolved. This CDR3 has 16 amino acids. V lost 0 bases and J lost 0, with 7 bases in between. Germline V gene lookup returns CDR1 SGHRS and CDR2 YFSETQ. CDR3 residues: CASSLDSNSGANVLTF. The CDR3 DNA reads TGCGCCAGCAGCTTGGACAGCAACTCTGGGGCCAACGTCCTGACTTTC.

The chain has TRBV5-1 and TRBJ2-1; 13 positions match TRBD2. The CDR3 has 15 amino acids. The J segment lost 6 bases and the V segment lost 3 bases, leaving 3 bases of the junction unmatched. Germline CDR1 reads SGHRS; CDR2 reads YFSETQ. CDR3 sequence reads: CASSYGLAGVNEQFF. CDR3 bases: TGCGCCAGCAGCTACGGACTAGCGGGAGTCAATGAGCAGTTCTTC. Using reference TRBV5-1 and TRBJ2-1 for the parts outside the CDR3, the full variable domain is KAGVTQTPRYLIKTRGQQVTLSCSPISGHRSVSWYQQTPGQGLQFLFEYFSETQRNKGNFPGRFSGRQFSNSRSEMNVSTLELGDSALYLCASSYGLAGVNEQFFGPGTRLTVL.

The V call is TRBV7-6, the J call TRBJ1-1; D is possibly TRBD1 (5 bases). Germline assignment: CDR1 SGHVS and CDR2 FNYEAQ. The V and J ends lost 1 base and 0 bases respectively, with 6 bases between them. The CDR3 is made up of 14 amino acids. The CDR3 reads CASSLGGVNTEAFF. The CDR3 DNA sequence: TGTGCCAGCAGCTTAGGGGGGGTGAACACTGAAGCTTTCTTT.

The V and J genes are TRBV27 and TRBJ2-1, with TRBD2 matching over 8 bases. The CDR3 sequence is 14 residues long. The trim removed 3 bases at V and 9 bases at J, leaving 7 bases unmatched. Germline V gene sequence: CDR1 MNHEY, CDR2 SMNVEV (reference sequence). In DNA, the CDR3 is TGTGCCAGCAGTTTTTCCAGCGGGAGTGGTGAGCAGTTCTTC. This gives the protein CASSFSSGSGEQFF.

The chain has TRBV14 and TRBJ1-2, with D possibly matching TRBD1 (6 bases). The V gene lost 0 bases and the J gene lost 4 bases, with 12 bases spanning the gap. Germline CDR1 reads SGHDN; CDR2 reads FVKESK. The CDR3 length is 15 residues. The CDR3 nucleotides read TGTGCCAGCAGCCAAGATCAGGGACACACCTATGGCTACACCTTC. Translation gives CASSQDQGHTYGYTF.

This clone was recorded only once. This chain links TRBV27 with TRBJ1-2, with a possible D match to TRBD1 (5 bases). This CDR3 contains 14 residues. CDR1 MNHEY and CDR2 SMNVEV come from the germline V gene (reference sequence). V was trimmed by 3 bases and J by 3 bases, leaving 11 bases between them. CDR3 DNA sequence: TGTGCCAGCAGTTTCGGCAGGGCGGACTATGGCTACACCTTC. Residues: CASSFGRADYGYTF.

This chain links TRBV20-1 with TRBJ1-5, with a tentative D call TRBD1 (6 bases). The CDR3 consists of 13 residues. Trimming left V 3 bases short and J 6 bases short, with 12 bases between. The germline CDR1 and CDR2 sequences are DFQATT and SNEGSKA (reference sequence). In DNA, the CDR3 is TGCAGTGCTAGTAGGGGGGTGGGTCAGCCCCAGCATTTT. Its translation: CSASRGVGQPQHF.

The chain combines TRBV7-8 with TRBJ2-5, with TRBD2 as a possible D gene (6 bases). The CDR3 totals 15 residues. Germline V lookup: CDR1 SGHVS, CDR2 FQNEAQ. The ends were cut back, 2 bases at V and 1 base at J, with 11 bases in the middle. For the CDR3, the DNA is TGTGCCAGCAGCTTATCCGGGGGACTCCAAGAGACCCAGTACTTC. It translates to CASSLSGGLQETQYF.

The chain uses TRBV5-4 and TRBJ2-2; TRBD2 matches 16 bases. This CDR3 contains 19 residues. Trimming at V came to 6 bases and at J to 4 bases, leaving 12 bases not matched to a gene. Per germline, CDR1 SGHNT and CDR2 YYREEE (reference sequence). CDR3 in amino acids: CASTAGTSGRAVGTGELFF. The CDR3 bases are TGTGCCAGCACCGCCGGGACTAGCGGGAGGGCCGTCGGCACCGGGGAGCTGTTTTTT.

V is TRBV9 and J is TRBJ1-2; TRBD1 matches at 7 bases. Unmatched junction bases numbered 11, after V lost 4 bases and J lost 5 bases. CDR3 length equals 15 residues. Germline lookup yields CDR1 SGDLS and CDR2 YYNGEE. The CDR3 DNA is TGTGCCAGCAGCCCCCAGGGGGGGACTAGGTATGGCTACACCTTC. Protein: CASSPQGGTRYGYTF.

Here the CDR3 reads CSGLTGRHEQYF. The CDR3 DNA sequence: TGCAGCGGATTGACAGGTCGGCACGAGCAGTACTTC. The chain links TRBV29-1 to TRBJ2-7, with TRBD1 as a possible D gene (6 bases). The CDR3 contains 12 residues. V was pared by 7 bases and J by 5 bases, with 15 bases between. Germline CDR1 SQVTM, CDR2 ANQGSEA.

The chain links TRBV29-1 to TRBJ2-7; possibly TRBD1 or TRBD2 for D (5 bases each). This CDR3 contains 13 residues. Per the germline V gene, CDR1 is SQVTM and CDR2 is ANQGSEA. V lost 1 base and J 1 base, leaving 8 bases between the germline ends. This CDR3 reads CSVEGWGSYEQYF. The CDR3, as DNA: TGCAGCGTTGAAGGGTGGGGGTCCTACGAGCAGTACTTC.

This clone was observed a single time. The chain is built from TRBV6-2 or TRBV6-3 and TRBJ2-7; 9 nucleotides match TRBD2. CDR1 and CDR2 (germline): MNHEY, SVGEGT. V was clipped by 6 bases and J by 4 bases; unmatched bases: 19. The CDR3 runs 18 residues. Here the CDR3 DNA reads TGTGCCAGCAGCCCTCTCTCCGCCTTAATGGCGGGGGGGTACGAGCAGTACTTC. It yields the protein CASSPLSALMAGGYEQYF.

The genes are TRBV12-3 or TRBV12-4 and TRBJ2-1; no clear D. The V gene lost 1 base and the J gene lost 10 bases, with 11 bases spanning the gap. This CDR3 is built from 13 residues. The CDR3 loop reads CASSLVWGWEQFF. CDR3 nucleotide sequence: TGTGCCAGCAGTTTAGTTTGGGGTTGGGAGCAGTTCTTC.

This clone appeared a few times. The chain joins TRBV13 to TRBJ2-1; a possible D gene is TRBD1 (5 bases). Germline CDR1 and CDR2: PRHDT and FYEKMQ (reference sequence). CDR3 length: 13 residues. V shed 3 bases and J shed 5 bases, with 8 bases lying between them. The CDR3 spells CASSFTGNNEQFF. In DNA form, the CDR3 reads TGTGCCAGCAGCTTTACAGGCAACAATGAGCAGTTCTTC.

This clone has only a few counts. As DNA, the CDR3 is TGTGCCAGCAGCTTAGAGCCTACCTCCTACAATGAGCAGTTCTTC. This translates into CASSLEPTSYNEQFF. The rearrangement uses TRBV7-8 and TRBJ2-1; D is undetermined. This CDR3 has 15 residues. Germline CDR1 and CDR2: SGHVS and FQNEAQ. Trimming shortened V by 1 base and J by 0 bases, and 7 bases separated the two germline ends.

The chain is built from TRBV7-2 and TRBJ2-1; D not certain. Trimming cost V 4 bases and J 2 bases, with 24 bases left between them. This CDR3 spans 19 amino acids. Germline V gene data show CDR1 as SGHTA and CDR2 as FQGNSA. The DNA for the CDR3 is TGTGCCAGCAGCTCTAGACCCCTTCTTGGCGCAGAGACCTACAATGAGCAGTTCTTC. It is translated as CASSSRPLLGAETYNEQFF.